This T cell receptor (beta chain) was recovered during a study of T-cell reconstitution after alpha-beta-depleted transplantation in children. The CDR3 contains 14 residues. Unmatched junction bases numbered 6, after V lost 6 bases and J lost 6 bases. There are many counts of this clonotype. TCRbeta library construction was performed incorporating unique molecular identifiers. TCRdb fed the PCR reads into MiXCR, producing one record per CDR3 protein. The table shows 150,000 to 200,000 distinct CDR3 sequences, with roughly 6.8% occurring only once. The sequencing here drew on PBMCs from the stem cell graft donor, taken from the stem cell graft. The rearrangement joins TRBV12-3 or TRBV12-4 to TRBJ1-4, with TRBD1 identical over 8 bases. The origin of this receptor is a human donor who donated a stem cell graft to a child with Wiskott-Aldrich syndrome. In DNA, the CDR3 is TGTGCCAGCAGAGGACAGGGCCACTATGAAAAACTGTTTTTT. Translated, it gives CASRGQGHYEKLFF.